The 29 T cell receptor beta chains in this list originate from one sample, sequenced in a study of T-cell reconstitution after alpha-beta-depleted transplantation in children. This sample's TCRbeta library carried unique molecular identifier barcodes. From the PCR reads, TCRdb called clonotypes with MiXCR, one entry per CDR3 protein. Here the sample spans a few hundred thousand distinct CDR3 sequences, 15% to 20% being singletons. This specimen was PBMCs from the stem cell graft donor, taken from the stem cell graft. The receptors derive from a human donor who donated a stem cell graft to a child with acute lymphoblastic leukemia.

This clonotype was seen more than once but under ten times. The chain combines TRBV24-1 with TRBJ1-1; the match to TRBD1 covers 9 bases. Germline loops: CDR1 KGHDR, CDR2 SFDVKD. This CDR3 comprises 15 residues. V lost 7 bases to trimming and J lost 1 base; unmatched junction nucleotides: 6. The CDR3 reads CATRDGTGKNTEAFF. The DNA for the CDR3 is TGTGCCACCAGAGACGGGACAGGGAAGAACACTGAAGCTTTCTTT.

This clonotype came up a few times. V is TRBV25-1 and J is TRBJ2-7, with 9 bases fitting TRBD2. CDR3 length: 16 residues. Germline V CDR1 and CDR2: MGHDK, SYGVNS. V shed 8 bases, J shed 0 bases, and the junction held 11 bases outside the gene matches. This chain's CDR3 is CASGEGERGVSYEQYF. CDR3 sequence (DNA): TGTGCCAGCGGCGAGGGGGAGCGGGGGGTCTCCTACGAGCAGTACTTC.

The chain uses TRBV7-9 and TRBJ1-1; D possibly corresponds to TRBD1 (6 bases). V shed 6 bases and J shed 4 bases, with 18 bases lying between them. The CDR3 contains 15 residues. Germline CDR1 and CDR2: SEHNR and FQNEAQ (reference sequence). CDR3 protein: CASRIGGGLGTEAFF. The CDR3 nucleotides are TGTGCCAGCAGGATAGGAGGGGGGCTGGGCACTGAAGCTTTCTTT.

In this sample, this clonotype turned up once. The chain has TRBV12-3 or TRBV12-4 and TRBJ1-1; TRBD1 might be the D (6 bases). V was clipped by 6 bases and J by 10 bases, with 15 bases between them. This CDR3 spans 12 amino acids. CDR3 amino acids: CASRLGGIGAFF. The CDR3 DNA reads as TGTGCCAGCAGGCTAGGGGGAATTGGAGCTTTCTTT.

This clonotype occurred a few times. This sequence joins TRBV27 and TRBJ2-7, with 7 bases that match TRBD1. Trimming cost V 10 bases and J 2 bases; bases outside gene matches: 11. The CDR3 is made up of 14 amino acids. CDR1 is MNHEY and CDR2 is SMNVEV in the germline V gene (reference sequence). Here the CDR3 DNA reads TGTGCCACTAACCCCGGGACAGCACCCTACGAGCAGTACTTC. This sequence encodes CATNPGTAPYEQYF.

The chain combines TRBV3-1 with TRBJ2-3; 7 bases are a match to TRBD1. The CDR3 consists of 16 residues. Germline loops: CDR1 LGHDT, CDR2 YNNKEL (reference sequence). Trimming cost V 3 bases and J 1 base; bases outside gene matches: 7. CDR3 loop: CASSHRSGQGTDTQYF. CDR3 sequence (DNA): TGTGCCAGCAGCCATCGTAGTGGACAGGGCACAGATACGCAGTATTTT.

CDR3 loop: CASSRRNSMPPNEQFF. CDR3 DNA: TGTGCCAGCAGCCGCAGGAACTCCATGCCCCCCAATGAGCAGTTCTTC. The chain uses TRBV3-1 and TRBJ2-1; D gene ambiguous. V was cut by 4 bases and J by 6 bases, with 19 bases left in between. This CDR3 is built from 16 residues. CDR1 and CDR2 (germline): LGHDT, YNNKEL (reference sequence).

V is TRBV12-3 or TRBV12-4 and J is TRBJ2-2; tentative D call: TRBD1 (5 bases). The CDR3 spans 15 residues. The germline V and J ends were trimmed by 6 bases and 1 base, with 12 bases remaining between them. CDR3 loop: CASSLDSQNTGELFF. In DNA form, the CDR3 reads TGTGCCAGCAGCCTAGACAGCCAGAACACCGGGGAGCTGTTTTTT.

The chain combines TRBV20-1 with TRBJ1-3; D remains ambiguous. The CDR3 extends over 17 amino acids. Germline V gene sequence: CDR1 DFQATT, CDR2 SNEGSKA (reference sequence). V lost 1 base to trimming and J lost 2 bases, with 18 bases between them. CDR3 in DNA: TGCAGTGCTAGAGTTGATGGACGTCCGGAACCTGGAAACACCATATATTTT. Amino acid sequence: CSARVDGRPEPGNTIYF.

This clonotype was found a few times. The chain joins TRBV7-9 to TRBJ2-3, with D possibly being TRBD2 (6 bases). CDR3 length equals 14 residues. Germline values: CDR1 SEHNR, CDR2 FQNEAQ (reference sequence). Trimming took off 3 bases at V and 5 bases at J, with 12 bases between the two ends. The CDR3 DNA follows: TGTGCCAGCAGCTTGGGTAGCGGAGAAGATACGCAGTATTTT. It codes for CASSLGSGEDTQYF.

The rearrangement links TRBV5-1 to TRBJ2-7, with TRBD2 as a possible D gene (5 bases). This CDR3 comprises 14 residues. The V gene's germline CDR1 is SGHRS and CDR2 YFSETQ. V gave up 1 base and J gave up 2 bases, with 10 bases separating them. The CDR3 DNA reads TGCGCCAGCAGCTTGCCAGGACTCACCTACGAGCAGTACTTC. It specifies CASSLPGLTYEQYF.

The chain carries TRBV20-1 and TRBJ2-7, with a weak D call TRBD1 (6 bases). CDR1 DFQATT and CDR2 SNEGSKA come from the germline V gene (reference sequence). The V and J ends lost 0 bases and 2 bases respectively, with 14 bases between them. CDR3 length: 15 amino acids. CDR3 sequence reads: CSARDQQGLPYEQYF. DNA of the CDR3: TGCAGTGCTAGAGATCAACAGGGCCTCCCCTACGAGCAGTACTTC.

The rearrangement uses TRBV4-1 and TRBJ2-5; no clear D gene. The germline V and J ends were trimmed by 1 base and 7 bases, with 10 bases remaining between them. CDR1 and CDR2 from the germline V gene are MGHRA and YSYEKL. CDR3 length: 13 residues. CDR3 bases: TGCGCCAGCAGCCAAGTAGATTCGGGGACCCAGTACTTC. As protein: CASSQVDSGTQYF.

The chain links TRBV6-1 to TRBJ2-7; 8 nucleotides line up with TRBD1. From germline, CDR1 is MNHNS and CDR2 SASEGT. Unmatched junction bases numbered 12, after V lost 6 bases and J lost 5 bases. There are 15 residues in the CDR3. CDR3 region: CASSLPGQAPHEQYF. The DNA for the CDR3 is TGTGCCAGCAGCCTCCCGGGACAGGCGCCCCACGAGCAGTACTTC.

Only a few counts were recorded for this clonotype. This chain joins TRBV28 and TRBJ2-2; D may be TRBD1 (6 bases). The CDR3 contains 14 residues. Deletions cut 4 bases from V and 5 bases from J, with 11 bases between. Looked up from germline, CDR1 is MDHEN and CDR2 is SYDVKM. The CDR3 DNA reads as TGTGCCAGCAGTTGGGGGCGGCGGACCGGGGAGCTGTTTTTT. It codes for CASSWGRRTGELFF.

In this sample, this clonotype turned up a few times. The V and J genes are TRBV11-2 and TRBJ2-7, with 7 positions matching TRBD2. The germline V gene has CDR1 SGHAT and CDR2 FQNNGV. The length of the CDR3 is 15 residues. The junction had 5 bases not matched to a gene; V was cut back by 0 bases and J by 3 bases. DNA for the CDR3: TGTGCCAGCAGCTTAGAGCCAGCGGGATTCTACGAGCAGTACTTC. Amino acids: CASSLEPAGFYEQYF.

This clonotype was seen a few times. The V and J genes are TRBV18 and TRBJ1-3; D not certain. Germline lookup yields CDR1 KGHSH and CDR2 LQKENI. CDR3 length equals 14 residues. The V and J ends lost 8 bases and 4 bases respectively, with 15 bases between them. CDR3 protein: CASRESAKGNTIYF. The CDR3 nucleotides are TGTGCCAGCCGGGAATCAGCTAAAGGAAACACCATATATTTT.

This clonotype was recorded a few times. The genes are TRBV6-5 and TRBJ2-7, with D hard to call. Trimming shortened V by 6 bases and J by 0 bases, and 12 bases separated the two germline ends. In germline, CDR1 is MNHEY, CDR2 SVGAGI. The CDR3 has 14 amino acids. The CDR3 DNA reads as TGTGCCAGCAGATATCAGCTTTACTCCTACGAGCAGTACTTC. Protein: CASRYQLYSYEQYF.

The chain employs TRBV11-1 and TRBJ2-1; tentative D call: TRBD2 (6 bases). The CDR3 covers 18 residues. Germline CDR1 SGHAT, CDR2 FQDESV (reference sequence). The V end was cut by 5 bases, the J end by 3 bases, with 23 bases between. CDR3 loop: CASSPGRASENGYNEQFF. For the CDR3, the DNA is TGTGCCAGCAGCCCTGGTCGGGCTAGCGAGAATGGCTACAATGAGCAGTTCTTC.

The chain couples TRBV18 to TRBJ2-7; 10 bases are a match to TRBD2. The germline V gene encodes CDR1 KGHSH and CDR2 LQKENI. Unmatched junction bases numbered 5, after V lost 0 bases and J lost 3 bases. There are 16 residues in the CDR3. The CDR3 reads CASSPPASGSYYEQYF. The CDR3 nucleotides read TGTGCCAGCTCACCACCGGCTAGCGGGAGTTACTACGAGCAGTACTTC. The full variable domain, its missing parts supplied by reference TRBV18 and TRBJ2-7, is NAGVMQNPRHLVRRRGQEARLRCSPMKGHSHVYWYRQLPEEGLKFMVYLQKENIIDESGMPKERFSAEFPKEGPSILRIQQVVRGDSAAYFCASSPPASGSYYEQYFGPGTRLTVT.

V is TRBV11-2 and J is TRBJ2-7; a weak D match, TRBD2 (5 bases). With 5 bases removed from V and 3 bases from J, the gap between germline ends came to 17 bases. The CDR3 spans 15 residues. Per the germline V gene, CDR1 is SGHAT and CDR2 is FQNNGV. This CDR3 is CASSRYQLGGYEQYF. CDR3 DNA sequence: TGTGCCAGCAGCCGTTATCAACTAGGAGGCTACGAGCAGTACTTC.

There are many counts of this clonotype. This chain links TRBV5-1 with TRBJ2-3; D may correspond to TRBD1 or TRBD2 (5 bases each). Deletions cut 4 bases from V and 0 bases from J, with 6 bases between. CDR3 size: 13 residues. Germline V gives CDR1 SGHRS, CDR2 YFSETQ. The CDR3 reads CASSEGSTDTQYF. CDR3 in DNA: TGCGCCAGCAGCGAGGGGAGCACAGATACGCAGTATTTT.

The chain combines TRBV20-1 with TRBJ2-1; perhaps D is TRBD1 or TRBD2 (5 bases each). The ends were cut back, 3 bases at V and 6 bases at J, with 21 bases in the middle. This CDR3 is built from 16 residues. The germline CDR1 and CDR2 sequences are DFQATT and SNEGSKA (reference sequence). This chain's CDR3 is CSASFTGLPLGNEQFF. CDR3 nucleotides: TGCAGTGCTAGCTTTACGGGGCTTCCCCTTGGCAATGAGCAGTTCTTC.

The chain has TRBV5-1 and TRBJ1-2, with D possibly being TRBD1 (5 bases). Deletions cut 3 bases from V and 5 bases from J, with 17 bases between. This CDR3 is built from 15 residues. Germline V CDR1 and CDR2: SGHRS, YFSETQ. CDR3 DNA sequence: TGCGCCAGCAGCTCGTATGGAGAAAAGGGGTATGGCTACACCTTC. Protein product: CASSSYGEKGYGYTF.

This chain uses TRBV15 with TRBJ1-5; D uncertain. CDR3 length equals 15 residues. Trimming removed 0 bases at V and 0 bases at J, with 6 bases between. Germline V CDR1 and CDR2: LNHNV, YYDKDF (reference sequence). The CDR3: CATSRDSDSNQPQHF. The CDR3 DNA is TGTGCCACCAGCAGAGATTCGGATAGCAATCAGCCCCAGCATTTT.

The chain links TRBV6-1 to TRBJ1-5; tentatively, D is TRBD1 (5 bases). There are 15 residues in the CDR3. CDR1 MNHNS and CDR2 SASEGT come from the germline V gene. V was shortened by 0 bases and J by 6 bases, with 12 bases between the two germline ends. In DNA, the CDR3 is TGTGCCAGCAGTGAAGCGCTAGAGGGGACTCAGCCCCAGCATTTT. This translates into CASSEALEGTQPQHF.

The chain links TRBV29-1 to TRBJ2-3, with TRBD1 identical over 9 bases. The CDR3 contains 16 residues. Germline loops: CDR1 SQVTM, CDR2 ANQGSEA. J gave up 2 bases and V 5 bases, and 11 bases lay outside the gene matches. The CDR3 loop is CSVLGQGAGHTDTQYF. As DNA, the CDR3 is TGCAGCGTTTTGGGACAGGGCGCCGGTCACACAGATACGCAGTATTTT.

This clonotype has a count of ten or more. At one of its ends the junction is not consistent with the germline gene, which may arise from a read error. The V call is TRBV5-1, the J call TRBJ2-3; D unclear. This CDR3 region has 12 residues. The germline CDR1 and CDR2 sequences are SGHRS and YFSETQ. CDR3 region: CASSSSTDTQYF. DNA for the CDR3: TGTGCCAGCAGCTCTAGCACAGATACGCAGTATTTT.

The chain employs TRBV9 and TRBJ2-7; D might be TRBD1 (6 bases). The CDR3 extends over 16 amino acids. Germline lookup yields CDR1 SGDLS and CDR2 YYNGEE. V was pared by 1 base and J by 2 bases, with 16 bases between. CDR3 region: CASSVREEGQAYEQYF. CDR3 coding DNA: TGTGCCAGCAGCGTAAGGGAAGAGGGACAAGCCTACGAGCAGTACTTC.